Listed below are T cell receptor beta chains from one sample, sequenced in a study of cytomegalovirus exposure and HLA in healthy donors. Data came from immunoSEQ multiplex PCR; TCRdb stores just in-frame clones and leaves some out. The sample lists about 140,000 clones; about 91% were seen once. Sequencing was carried out using PBMCs. The source is a woman aged 18-29 years in good health and CMV-seropositive. Both conserved end residues are part of each CDR3. D genes are given only for firm matches. Rows may omit the clone size; those that give it use once, few, many or a size class.

d_call	j_call	v_call	clone_size	cdr3_nt	cdr3_aa
-	TRBJ1-3	TRBV6-4	-	TGTGCCAGCACCCGGGTGGTTTTGGGAAACACCATATATTTT	CASTRVVLGNTIYF
-	TRBJ1-2	TRBV5-4	-	TGTGCCAGCAGCTTGACAAACCGCTATGGCTACACCTTC	CASSLTNRYGYTF
-	TRBJ2-4	TRBV28	-	TGTGCCAGCAGTCCCCGGACAGTAGCCAAAAACATTCAGTACTTC	CASSPRTVAKNIQYF
TRBD2	TRBJ2-7	TRBV28	-	TGTGCCAGCAGACTAGCGGGGGTCTACGAGCAGTACTTC	CASRLAGVYEQYF
TRBD2	TRBJ2-7	TRBV7-2	few	TGTGCCAGCAGCCCACTAGCGGGCCAGAGGCAGTACTTC	CASSPLAGQRQYF
TRBD2	TRBJ2-3	TRBV7-9	once	TGTGCCACTTCTAAGACTAGCGGGAGCACAGATACGCAGTATTTT	CATSKTSGSTDTQYF
-	TRBJ2-3	TRBV9	once	TGTGCCAGCAGCGTAGCCCGTTTGAGCGGCGCAGATACGCAGTATTTT	CASSVARLSGADTQYF
TRBD1	TRBJ2-6	TRBV28	-	TGTGCCAGCAGTCCAGCCGGGACAGGGGGTGTGGGGGCCAACGTCCTGACTTTC	CASSPAGTGGVGANVLTF
-	TRBJ2-4	TRBV20-1	-	TGCAGTGCTAGAGATGGTGGCAGGGTGGACTTC	CSARDGGRVDF
TRBD1	TRBJ1-2	TRBV19	once	TGTGCCAGCATTATACGACAGGGGGCTCCCTATGGCTACACCTTC	CASIIRQGAPYGYTF
TRBD1	TRBJ1-5	TRBV11-3	-	TGTGCCAGCAGCTTAGATCGGCAGGGGGAGGACTACAATCAGCCCCAGCATTTT	CASSLDRQGEDYNQPQHF
-	TRBJ1-1	TRBV19	-	TGTGCCAGTAGTATTGAGGAGGGCAGGATGAACACTGAAGCTTTCTTT	CASSIEEGRMNTEAFF
TRBD1	TRBJ1-1	TRBV6-1	-	TGTGCCAGCGTTAGGCAGGGGGCATTGGCTGAAGCTTTCTTT	CASVRQGALAEAFF
-	TRBJ2-2	TRBV18	-	TGTGCCAGCTCACCAATAATTGTGAACACCGGGGAGCTGTTTTTT	CASSPIIVNTGELFF
-	TRBJ1-6	TRBV28	-	TGTGCCAGCAGGAGTTCGACTGGACTTTCACCCCTCCACTTT	CASRSSTGLSPLHF